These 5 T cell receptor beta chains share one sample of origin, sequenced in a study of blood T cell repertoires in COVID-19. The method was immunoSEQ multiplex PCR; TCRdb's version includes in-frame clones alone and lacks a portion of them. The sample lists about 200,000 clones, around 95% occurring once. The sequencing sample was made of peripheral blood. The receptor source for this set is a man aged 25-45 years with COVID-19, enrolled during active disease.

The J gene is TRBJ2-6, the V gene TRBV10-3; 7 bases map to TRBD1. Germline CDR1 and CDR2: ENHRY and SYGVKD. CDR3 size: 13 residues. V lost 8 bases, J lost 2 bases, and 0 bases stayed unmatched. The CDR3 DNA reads TGTGCCATCCAGGGGGCTGGGGCCAACGTCCTGACTTTC. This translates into CAIQGAGANVLTF.

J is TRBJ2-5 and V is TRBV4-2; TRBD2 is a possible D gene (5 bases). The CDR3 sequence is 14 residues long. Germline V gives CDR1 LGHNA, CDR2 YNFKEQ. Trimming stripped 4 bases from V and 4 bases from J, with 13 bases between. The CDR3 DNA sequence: TGTGCCAGCAGCCCGGAGTCGGGGAGAGAGACCCAGTACTTC. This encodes CASSPESGRETQYF.

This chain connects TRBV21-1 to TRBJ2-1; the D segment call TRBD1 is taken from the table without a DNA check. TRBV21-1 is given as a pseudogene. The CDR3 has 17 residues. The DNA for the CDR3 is TGTGCCAGCAGCAGGGGGGACAGGGGGACACATTTAAATGAGCAGTTCTTC. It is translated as CASSRGDRGTHLNEQFF.

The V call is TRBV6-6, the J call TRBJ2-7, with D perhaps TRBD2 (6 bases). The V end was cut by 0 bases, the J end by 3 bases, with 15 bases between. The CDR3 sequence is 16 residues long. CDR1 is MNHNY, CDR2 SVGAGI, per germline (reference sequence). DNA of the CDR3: TGTGCCAGCAGTTACTCGCGGGGCGAACTAGGCTACGAGCAGTACTTC. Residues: CASSYSRGELGYEQYF.

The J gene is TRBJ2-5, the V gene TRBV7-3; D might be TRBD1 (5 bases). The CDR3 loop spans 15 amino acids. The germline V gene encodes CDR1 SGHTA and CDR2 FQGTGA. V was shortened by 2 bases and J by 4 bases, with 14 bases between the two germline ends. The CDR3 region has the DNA TGTGCCAGCAGCTTATACCAGGGAAGAGGAGAGACCCAGTACTTC. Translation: CASSLYQGRGETQYF.